The 28 T cell receptor beta chains listed next were all sequenced from one sample in a study of blood T cell repertoires in COVID-19. Assay: immunoSEQ multiplex PCR; the TCRdb copy retains only in-frame clones and omits some. Found here are about 230,000 clones, roughly 85% of them singletons; the top ten hold approximately 2.6%. The source material was peripheral blood. The receptors were gathered from a woman in her 70s with active or convalescent COVID-19.

This clone was found once. The gene calls are TRBV24-1 and TRBJ2-7; a weak D match, TRBD2 (7 bases). Per the germline V gene, CDR1 is KGHDR and CDR2 is SFDVKD. This CDR3 region has 16 residues. V was pared by 0 bases and J by 2 bases, with 13 bases between. CDR3 coding DNA: TGTGCCACCAGTGATTTGACGGGGAGGGGGACCTACGAGCAGTACTTC. This sequence encodes CATSDLTGRGTYEQYF.

The chain links TRBV24-1 to TRBJ2-7; 8 nucleotides agree with TRBD1. The CDR3 covers 13 residues. The J segment lost 6 bases and the V segment lost 7 bases, leaving 7 bases of the junction unmatched. Germline CDR1 is KGHDR and CDR2 is SFDVKD. The CDR3 sequence is CATRTGVSAEQYF. The CDR3 region has the DNA TGTGCCACCAGGACAGGGGTCTCAGCCGAGCAGTACTTC.

The genes are TRBV29-1 and TRBJ2-1, with TRBD2 as a possible D gene (5 bases). This CDR3 is built from 12 residues. Trimming removed 7 bases from V and 8 bases from J, with 15 bases in between. Germline V CDR1 and CDR2: SQVTM, ANQGSEA. The CDR3 sequence: CSGLLDFDEQFF. DNA for the CDR3: TGCAGCGGCCTACTAGACTTCGATGAGCAGTTCTTC.

The rearrangement joins TRBV7-3 to TRBJ2-5; tentative D call: TRBD2 (6 bases). Germline V gene sequence: CDR1 SGHTA, CDR2 FQGTGA. V lost 5 bases to trimming and J lost 1 base, with 8 bases between them. The CDR3 runs to 13 residues. CDR3 nucleotides: TGTGCCAGCAGCCCGGGACTCCAAGAGACCCAGTACTTC. Translating gives CASSPGLQETQYF. The full variable domain, rest sourced from reference TRBV7-3 and TRBJ2-5, is GAGVSQTPSNKVTEKGKYVELRCDPISGHTALYWYRQSLGQGPEFLIYFQGTGAADDSGLPNDRFFAVRPEGSVSTLKIQRTERGDSAVYLCASSPGLQETQYFGPGTRLLVL.

This clone was found a few times. The V gene is TRBV2, the J gene TRBJ2-7; maybe TRBD2 (7 bases). V was shortened by 7 bases and J by 4 bases, with 14 bases between the two germline ends. Germline V lookup: CDR1 SNHLY, CDR2 FYNNEI. The CDR3 is 13 amino acids. CDR3 nucleotides: TGTGCCAGCAAGGGGGGGAGGGGTTACGAGCAGTACTTC. Translating gives CASKGGRGYEQYF.

The V gene is TRBV7-2, the J gene TRBJ1-6, with TRBD1 matching over 10 bases. The CDR3 covers 16 residues. V dropped 4 bases and J dropped 9; count of bases not matched to a gene: 9. CDR1 and CDR2 (germline): SGHTA, FQGNSA. CDR3 loop: CASSSGQGPLGSPLHF. In DNA form, the CDR3 reads TGTGCCAGCAGCTCGGGACAGGGGCCTTTAGGTTCACCCCTCCACTTT. Looking up the rest from reference TRBV7-2 and TRBJ1-6 gives the full variable domain: GAGVSQSPSNKVTEKGKDVELRCDPISGHTALYWYRQSLGQGLEFLIYFQGNSAPDKSGLPSDRFSAERTGGSVSTLTIQRTQQEDSAVYLCASSSGQGPLGSPLHFGNGTRLTVT.

The genes are TRBV5-8 and TRBJ1-1, with 10 bases that match TRBD1. This CDR3 has 16 amino acids. Germline loops: CDR1 SGHTS, CDR2 YDEGEE. V trimming: 4 bases; J trimming: 5 bases; junction bases outside the gene matches: 11. As DNA, the CDR3 is TGTGCCAGCAGCGTGGTAGACAGGGGGCGAGGGACTGAAGCTTTCTTT. Encoded protein: CASSVVDRGRGTEAFF. Based on the CDR3 plus reference TRBV5-8 and TRBJ1-1, the full variable domain is EAGVTQSPTHLIKTRGQQATLRCSPISGHTSVYWYQQALGLGLQFLLWYDEGEERNRGNFPPRFSGRQFPNYSSELNVNALELEDSALYLCASSVVDRGRGTEAFFGQGTRLTVV.

The chain uses TRBV27 and TRBJ2-3; 7 bases fit TRBD2. The germline CDR1 and CDR2 sequences are MNHEY and SMNVEV (reference sequence). The CDR3 consists of 15 residues. Trimming at V came to 4 bases and at J to 5 bases, leaving 9 bases not matched to a gene. CDR3 region: CASSWLAEPGDTQYF. Written as DNA, the CDR3 is TGTGCCAGCAGTTGGCTAGCGGAGCCGGGAGATACGCAGTATTTT.

The chain employs TRBV4-2 and TRBJ2-7; the D gene is possibly TRBD2 (6 bases). Germline lookup yields CDR1 LGHNA and CDR2 YNFKEQ. V lost 7 bases, J lost 1 base, and 17 bases lay in between. The CDR3 contains 15 residues. CDR3 in DNA: TGTGCCAGCAACCGAGCGGGTCCTGTGTCCTACGAGCAGTACTTC. It is translated as CASNRAGPVSYEQYF.

The chain combines TRBV6-1 with TRBJ1-4; D possibly corresponds to TRBD1 (6 bases). This CDR3 has 14 residues. The V gene's germline CDR1 is MNHNS and CDR2 SASEGT. Trimming pared 0 bases from V and 4 bases from J, leaving 6 bases between. CDR3 loop: CASSEAGHNEKLFF. CDR3 nucleotide sequence: TGTGCCAGCAGTGAAGCGGGACATAATGAAAAACTGTTTTTT.

This rearrangement joins TRBV11-2 to TRBJ2-7; 8 bases are a match to TRBD1. Germline CDR1 SGHAT, CDR2 FQNNGV. The CDR3 covers 17 residues. V was clipped by 5 bases and J by 6 bases; unmatched bases: 18. The CDR3 region has the DNA TGTGCCAGCAGCCAACCCGGGACAGGTTGGGTGCGTGGCGAGCAGTACTTC. Residues: CASSQPGTGWVRGEQYF. Full variable domain (rest looked up from reference TRBV11-2 and TRBJ2-7): EAGVAQSPRYKIIEKRQSVAFWCNPISGHATLYWYQQILGQGPKLLIQFQNNGVVDDSQLPKDRFSAERLKGVDSTLKIQPAKLEDSAVYLCASSQPGTGWVRGEQYFGPGTRLTVT.

The V and J genes are TRBV19 and TRBJ2-3, with D perhaps TRBD2 (6 bases). Germline values: CDR1 LNHDA, CDR2 SQIVND (reference sequence). V dropped 6 bases and J dropped 1 base, with 11 bases sitting between them. CDR3 length: 14 amino acids. The CDR3 is CASSPGEGTDTQYF. The CDR3 DNA reads as TGTGCCAGTAGCCCCGGGGAGGGCACAGATACGCAGTATTTT.

This clone has more than one count but fewer than ten. The chain links TRBV18 to TRBJ1-1; the D is unclear. The CDR3 loop spans 15 amino acids. The germline V gene has CDR1 KGHSH and CDR2 LQKENI. V lost 0 bases and J lost 0, with 8 bases in between. The CDR3 region has the DNA TGTGCCAGCTCACCACCCGGAGGCATGAACACTGAAGCTTTCTTT. This encodes CASSPPGGMNTEAFF.

V is TRBV7-8 and J is TRBJ2-7; D gene ambiguous. The CDR3 sequence is 14 residues long. Trimming removed 5 bases at V and 1 base at J, with 12 bases between. Germline CDR1 SGHVS, CDR2 FQNEAQ. The CDR3 sequence: CASSPVGHSYEQYF. DNA for the CDR3: TGTGCCAGCAGCCCCGTGGGCCATTCCTACGAGCAGTACTTC.

The chain couples TRBV6-5 to TRBJ1-2; TRBD1 is a possible D gene (5 bases). In germline, CDR1 is MNHEY, CDR2 SVGAGI. Trimming stripped 3 bases from V and 8 bases from J, with 16 bases between. The length of the CDR3 is 14 residues. CDR3: CASSYATDGYGYTF. In DNA form, the CDR3 reads TGTGCCAGCAGTTATGCGACAGACGGCTACGGCTACACCTTC.

The chain combines TRBV5-4 with TRBJ2-1, with D uncertain. This CDR3 region has 15 residues. Germline CDR1 is SGHNT and CDR2 is YYREEE (reference sequence). V was shortened by 2 bases and J by 0 bases, with 9 bases between the two germline ends. This CDR3 reads CASSLQLSSYNEQFF. Here the CDR3 DNA reads TGTGCCAGCAGCTTACAGCTGTCCTCCTACAATGAGCAGTTCTTC. Variable domain in full (rest from reference TRBV5-4 and TRBJ2-1): ETGVTQSPTHLIKTRGQQVTLRCSSQSGHNTVSWYQQALGQGPQFIFQYYREEENGRGNFPPRFSGLQFPNYSSELNVNALELDDSALYLCASSLQLSSYNEQFFGPGTRLTVL.

The chain is built from TRBV5-1 and TRBJ2-1; the D gene is possibly TRBD1 (5 bases). With 5 bases removed from V and 9 bases from J, the gap between germline ends came to 12 bases. Looked up from germline, CDR1 is SGHRS and CDR2 is YFSETQ. The CDR3 is made up of 12 amino acids. This chain's CDR3 is CASSPWGGEQFF. CDR3 nucleotides: TGCGCCAGCAGTCCATGGGGCGGTGAGCAGTTCTTC.

This sequence joins TRBV30 and TRBJ2-1; 8 nucleotides match TRBD2. Germline V gives CDR1 GTSNPN, CDR2 SVGIG (reference sequence). J was trimmed by 4 bases and V by 4 bases; bases with no gene match: 9. The CDR3 sequence is 15 residues long. The DNA of the CDR3 is TGTGCCTGGACAGGTGGTGCTAGCGGGTACAATGAGCAGTTCTTC. It codes for CAWTGGASGYNEQFF.

The chain has TRBV28 and TRBJ2-7; D is perhaps TRBD1 (6 bases). CDR3 length equals 16 residues. V was shortened by 6 bases and J by 5 bases, with 23 bases between the two germline ends. Germline V gene data show CDR1 as MDHEN and CDR2 as SYDVKM. The CDR3 DNA sequence: TGTGCCAGCAGGGGGGCCCAGGAACACGTTCGGGACGAGCAGTACTTC. It is translated as CASRGAQEHVRDEQYF. The full variable domain, with the rest looked up from reference TRBV28 and TRBJ2-7, is DVKVTQSSRYLVKRTGEKVFLECVQDMDHENMFWYRQDPGLGLRLIYFSYDVKMKEKGDIPEGYSVSREKKERFSLILESASTNQTSMYLCASRGAQEHVRDEQYFGPGTRLTVT.

A single count supports this clone. The chain carries TRBV6-2 or TRBV6-3 and TRBJ2-3; possible D gene TRBD1, 5 bases. Germline V gene sequence: CDR1 MNHEY, CDR2 SVGEGT. The ends were cut back, 4 bases at V and 2 bases at J, with 10 bases in the middle. CDR3 length equals 14 residues. CDR3 DNA sequence: TGTGCCAGCAGTTGGGTCGGACACACAGATACGCAGTATTTT. Translated: CASSWVGHTDTQYF.

The rearrangement uses TRBV19 and TRBJ2-5; tentatively, D is TRBD2 (5 bases). Germline V CDR1 and CDR2: LNHDA, SQIVND (reference sequence). The V end was cut by 5 bases, the J end by 1 base, with 17 bases between. This CDR3 has 16 amino acids. The CDR3 DNA reads as TGTGCCAGTAGTTGGAGGCCCAATAGTCCCCAAGAGACCCAGTACTTC. Translated: CASSWRPNSPQETQYF.

The chain links TRBV5-8 to TRBJ1-2; D gene ambiguous. Germline V CDR1 and CDR2: SGHTS, YDEGEE. The CDR3 loop spans 16 amino acids. V was trimmed by 1 base and J by 5 bases, leaving 18 bases between them. The chain's CDR3 is CASSLPYSPYTYGYTF. In nucleotides, the CDR3 is TGTGCCAGCAGCTTGCCTTACAGTCCTTACACTTATGGCTACACCTTC.

The rearrangement uses TRBV5-4 and TRBJ2-7; 7 nucleotides line up with TRBD1. V shed 3 bases and J 2 bases; nucleotides not matched to a gene: 5. CDR3 length: 14 amino acids. In germline, CDR1 is SGHNT, CDR2 YYREEE (reference sequence). CDR3 loop: CASSYRDSAYEQYF. The CDR3 coding sequence is TGTGCCAGCAGCTACCGGGACAGCGCCTACGAGCAGTACTTC.

The chain has TRBV5-8 and TRBJ2-2; D remains ambiguous. The CDR3 runs 16 residues. CDR1 is SGHTS and CDR2 is YDEGEE in the germline V gene. V lost 5 bases and J 3 bases, leaving 17 bases between the germline ends. The CDR3 DNA is TGTGCCAGCAGACACGCCCTGGGCGCGCACACCGGGGAGCTGTTTTTT. Protein sequence: CASRHALGAHTGELFF. Variable domain in full (rest from reference TRBV5-8 and TRBJ2-2): EAGVTQSPTHLIKTRGQQATLRCSPISGHTSVYWYQQALGLGLQFLLWYDEGEERNRGNFPPRFSGRQFPNYSSELNVNALELEDSALYLCASRHALGAHTGELFFGEGSRLTVL.

The rearrangement uses TRBV19 and TRBJ1-4; perhaps TRBD1 as D (5 bases). Trimming pared 6 bases from V and 4 bases from J, leaving 15 bases between. Per the germline V gene, CDR1 is LNHDA and CDR2 is SQIVND (reference sequence). CDR3 size: 15 residues. CDR3 DNA sequence: TGTGCCAGTAGCCGATACGGGGGATTTAATGAAAAACTGTTTTTT. This encodes CASSRYGGFNEKLFF. The full variable domain, in which reference TRBV19 and TRBJ1-4 provide the parts outside the CDR3, is DGGITQSPKYLFRKEGQNVTLSCEQNLNHDAMYWYRQDPGQGLRLIYYSQIVNDFQKGDIAEGYSVSREKKESFPLTVTSAQKNPTAFYLCASSRYGGFNEKLFFGSGTQLSVL.

This clone was recorded once. The V gene is TRBV19, the J gene TRBJ2-7, with D perhaps matching TRBD2 (5 bases). Germline-derived CDR1 and CDR2 are LNHDA and SQIVND (reference sequence). The CDR3 totals 9 residues. The CDR3 nucleotides read TGTACTAGTCCTGGCGAGCAGTACTTC. Its translation: CTSPGEQYF.

This clone occurred once. The gene calls are TRBV19 and TRBJ2-5; TRBD1 matches at 7 bases. This CDR3 contains 15 residues. Germline CDR1 reads LNHDA; CDR2 reads SQIVND (reference sequence). With V trimmed by 5 bases and J by 0 bases, 6 bases remained unmatched. CDR3 coding DNA: TGTGCCAGTAGTGTGACAGGGACGTACCAAGAGACCCAGTACTTC. Translated: CASSVTGTYQETQYF.

A few counts support this clone. The genes are TRBV5-1 and TRBJ1-5; perhaps TRBD1 as D (5 bases). V was pared by 0 bases and J by 3 bases, with 10 bases between. The CDR3 runs to 15 residues. CDR1 is SGHRS, CDR2 YFSETQ, per germline. The CDR3 DNA follows: TGCGCCAGCAGCTTGGGACAGTCCAACAATCAGCCCCAGCATTTT. Protein sequence: CASSLGQSNNQPQHF.